These 2 T cell receptor beta chains share one sample of origin, sequenced in a study of identifying expanded T cells in peripheral blood. Only in-frame clones appear in the TCRdb table, and some are missing; sequencing was by immunoSEQ multiplex PCR. The sample has under 95,000 clones, about 91% seen once. The sample was blood. Every receptor here comes from a person aged 18-70 years in good health.

The rearrangement links TRBV7-2 to TRBJ1-1, with D perhaps matching TRBD1 (6 bases). V was cut by 3 bases and J by 8 bases, with 13 bases left in between. Looked up from germline, CDR1 is SGHTA and CDR2 is FQGNSA. This CDR3 has 13 amino acids. The CDR3 loop is CASSFDRSGEAFF. Written as DNA, the CDR3 is TGTGCCAGCAGCTTCGACAGGTCTGGGGAAGCTTTCTTT.

The chain carries TRBV19 and TRBJ2-7; TRBD1 matches at 8 bases. Germline CDR1 reads LNHDA; CDR2 reads SQIVND (reference sequence). V shed 7 bases, J shed 3 bases, and the junction held 5 bases outside the gene matches. This CDR3 spans 13 amino acids. DNA of the CDR3: TGTGCCAGTATGGGGACAGGCCTCTACGAGCAGTACTTC. Protein sequence: CASMGTGLYEQYF.